The 24 T cell receptor beta chains in this list originate from one sample, sequenced in a study of T cell repertoires in cytomegalovirus infection. For these receptors, no antigen is known. Using its own MiXCR run on the reads, TCRdb lists one record per CDR3 protein. The sample lists about 55,000 distinct CDR3 sequences, around 20% seen once, with 60% to 65% in the top ten. Here the sequenced sample was CD8+ T cells from cultured PBMCs, taken from culture after CMV antigen stimulation. All receptors derive from a human donor in good health (CMV status not recorded). Some clones in this sample may be carry-over from other donors' samples.

This clonotype was seen a few times. The chain combines TRBV10-2 with TRBJ2-5, with a tentative D call TRBD1 (6 bases). The V and J ends lost 5 bases and 1 base respectively, with 26 bases between them. Germline loops: CDR1 WSHSY, CDR2 SAAADI. The CDR3 extends over 19 amino acids. The CDR3 loop is CASSSGRPGDTTSQETQYF. The CDR3 DNA sequence: TGCGCCAGCAGTTCCGGACGACCCGGGGACACTACATCCCAAGAGACCCAGTACTTC.

This clonotype has only a few counts. The genes are TRBV24-1 and TRBJ2-1, with 9 bases aligning to TRBD1. With V trimmed by 3 bases and J by 9 bases, 5 bases remained unmatched. From germline, CDR1 is KGHDR and CDR2 SFDVKD. The CDR3 totals 14 residues. In DNA form, the CDR3 reads TGTGCCACCAGTGATCTGAGGACAGGGGTTGAGCAGTTCTTC. Its translation: CATSDLRTGVEQFF.

This sequence joins TRBV4-2 and TRBJ2-7, with 13 nucleotides matching TRBD2. Trimming took 7 bases from V and 2 from J; bases not matched to a gene: 5. The CDR3 is 15 amino acids. Germline CDR1 LGHNA, CDR2 YNFKEQ. The CDR3 sequence is CASTRGTSGTYEQYF. CDR3 DNA: TGTGCCAGCACCCGCGGGACTAGCGGGACCTACGAGCAGTACTTC.

The chain employs TRBV7-2 and TRBJ2-7; maybe TRBD1 (6 bases). CDR1 SGHTA and CDR2 FQGNSA come from the germline V gene. The germline V and J ends were trimmed by 0 bases and 5 bases, with 23 bases remaining between them. The CDR3 runs to 18 residues. The CDR3 nucleotides read TGTGCCAGCAGCTTAGCGGCCCCCTATTACAGGGTCCAGGACGAGCAGTACTTC. This sequence encodes CASSLAAPYYRVQDEQYF.

This clonotype came up once. The chain combines TRBV2 with TRBJ1-5, with D possibly TRBD1 on 5 matching bases. The CDR3 has 15 amino acids. Trimming took 6 bases from V and 0 from J, leaving 12 bases between them. From germline, CDR1 is SNHLY and CDR2 FYNNEI. CDR3 in amino acids: CASRRGIDSNQPQHF. The CDR3 DNA reads as TGTGCCAGCAGGAGGGGAATCGATAGCAATCAGCCCCAGCATTTT.

This clonotype came up a few times. The junction differs from germline at one of its ends, possibly a read error. The CDR3 sequence: CASSSDHRGNRIF. As DNA, the CDR3 is TGTGCCAGCAGTTCCGACCACAGGGGAAACCGAATCTTC. This sequence joins TRBV12-3 or TRBV12-4 and TRBJ2-5; 7 bases line up with TRBD1. The CDR3 loop spans 13 amino acids.

The chain is built from TRBV28 and TRBJ1-2; 8 bases fit TRBD1. The germline V gene has CDR1 MDHEN and CDR2 SYDVKM. The CDR3 is 15 residues long. Germline trimming cut 5 bases from V and 3 bases from J; bases unmatched to any gene: 8. CDR3 amino acids: CASSKRDRNYYGYTF. The CDR3 DNA follows: TGTGCCAGCAGTAAGCGGGACAGGAACTACTATGGCTACACCTTC.

There are a few counts of this clonotype. J is TRBJ2-1 and V is TRBV7-2, with D perhaps TRBD1 or TRBD2 (5 bases each). The CDR3 length is 14 residues. Germline V gene sequence: CDR1 SGHTA, CDR2 FQGNSA. V shed 5 bases and J shed 5 bases, with 13 bases lying between them. CDR3 protein: CASSLRDPHNEQFF. CDR3 nucleotide sequence: TGTGCCAGCAGCCTCCGGGACCCACACAATGAGCAGTTCTTC.

This rearrangement joins TRBV6-2 or TRBV6-3 to TRBJ1-6; D is undetermined. Germline-derived CDR1 and CDR2 are MNHEY and SVGEGT. The CDR3 is 15 amino acids. With 7 bases removed from V and 0 bases from J, the gap between germline ends came to 10 bases. CDR3: CASKDRSSYNSPLHF. DNA for the CDR3: TGTGCCAGCAAGGACCGGAGCTCCTATAATTCACCCCTCCACTTT.

This clonotype has more than one count but fewer than ten. The chain has TRBV27 and TRBJ2-4; the D gene is possibly TRBD2 (6 bases). The germline V and J ends were trimmed by 4 bases and 3 bases, with 13 bases remaining between them. CDR3 length: 15 amino acids. CDR1 and CDR2 from the germline V gene are MNHEY and SMNVEV (reference sequence). The DNA of the CDR3 is TGTGCCAGCAGTTGGGGGAGTAGCGGCAAAAACATTCAGTACTTC. Its protein product is CASSWGSSGKNIQYF.

The sample holds a few counts of this clonotype. V gene TRBV27 combines with J gene TRBJ1-5; a possible D gene is TRBD1 (6 bases). Germline V gene data show CDR1 as MNHEY and CDR2 as SMNVEV (reference sequence). This CDR3 contains 14 residues. V was shortened by 3 bases and J by 3 bases, with 9 bases between the two germline ends. The CDR3 nucleotides read TGTGCCAGCAGTTTCCGGGACAACAATCAGCCCCAGCATTTT. Its protein is CASSFRDNNQPQHF.

This clonotype was counted between two and nine times. The gene calls are TRBV7-2 and TRBJ2-5, with 10 nucleotides matching TRBD2. The CDR3 spans 17 residues. Trimming cost V 7 bases and J 3 bases; bases outside gene matches: 14. Germline V lookup: CDR1 SGHTA, CDR2 FQGNSA. CDR3 residues: CASNREREGRVKETQYF. The CDR3 DNA follows: TGTGCCAGCAACCGTGAGCGGGAGGGCCGGGTAAAAGAGACCCAGTACTTC.

This clonotype has ten or more counts. The chain couples TRBV25-1 to TRBJ2-7; D is uncertain. The V end was cut by 6 bases, the J end by 0 bases, with 6 bases between. The CDR3 totals 12 residues. Germline values: CDR1 MGHDK, CDR2 SYGVNS. CDR3 residues: CASRQSSYEQYF. The CDR3 nucleotides are TGTGCCAGCAGACAGAGCTCCTACGAGCAGTACTTC.

The CDR3 region has the DNA TGTGCCAGCAGCTTAGCACGCGGATCGGGCACCGGGGAGCTGTTTTTT. Translating it yields CASSLARGSGTGELFF. The J gene is TRBJ2-2, the V gene TRBV7-6; D is unclear. From germline, CDR1 is SGHVS and CDR2 FNYEAQ. V lost 0 bases and J 4 bases, leaving 12 bases between the germline ends. This CDR3 has 16 amino acids.

The V and J genes are TRBV7-8 and TRBJ2-1; TRBD2 matches at 10 bases. V shed 3 bases and J 7 bases; nucleotides not matched to a gene: 6. The CDR3 is 15 amino acids. From germline, CDR1 is SGHVS and CDR2 FQNEAQ. The CDR3 DNA is TGTGCCAGCAGCTTCAAAGCGGGGGGGCGGAATGAGCAGTTCTTC. It yields the protein CASSFKAGGRNEQFF. Full variable domain (outside the CDR3, taken from reference TRBV7-8 and TRBJ2-1): GAGVSQSPRYKVAKRGQDVALRCDPISGHVSLFWYQQALGQGPEFLTYFQNEAQLDKSGLPSDRFFAERPEGSVSTLKIQRTQQEDSAVYLCASSFKAGGRNEQFFGPGTRLTVL.

This clonotype was detected only a few times. This sequence joins TRBV7-3 and TRBJ2-7, with a possible D match to TRBD2 (6 bases). Trimming shortened V by 1 base and J by 6 bases, and 16 bases separated the two germline ends. Germline V gene lookup returns CDR1 SGHTA and CDR2 FQGTGA. This CDR3 contains 15 residues. The CDR3 here is CASSLKGSGPLEQYF. In nucleotides, the CDR3 is TGTGCCAGCAGCTTAAAGGGTAGCGGACCCCTCGAGCAGTACTTC.

This clonotype showed up just a few times. The chain couples TRBV28 to TRBJ1-6; perhaps TRBD1 as D (5 bases). The ends were cut back, 5 bases at V and 0 bases at J, with 14 bases in the middle. CDR1 MDHEN and CDR2 SYDVKM come from the germline V gene. The CDR3 extends over 17 amino acids. The CDR3 loop reads CASSGGFVSSYNSPLHF. For the CDR3, the DNA is TGTGCCAGCAGTGGGGGTTTTGTGAGCTCCTATAATTCACCCCTCCACTTT.

The rearrangement joins TRBV7-8 to TRBJ2-7; D might be TRBD1 (5 bases). Germline CDR1 SGHVS, CDR2 FQNEAQ. Trimming stripped 4 bases from V and 0 bases from J, with 16 bases between. The CDR3 has 16 amino acids. CDR3 in amino acids: CASSSRDSSTSYEQYF. The DNA of the CDR3 is TGTGCCAGCAGCTCCAGAGACAGCTCCACCTCCTACGAGCAGTACTTC.

There are many counts of this clonotype. The CDR3 DNA sequence: TGTGCCAGCAGCTTGGGGACAGGGGATGGCTACACCTTC. Encoded protein: CASSLGTGDGYTF. The chain uses TRBV7-2 and TRBJ1-2; 10 positions agree with TRBD1. Germline CDR1 SGHTA, CDR2 FQGNSA. The CDR3 length is 13 residues. V gave up 3 bases and J gave up 6 bases; unmatched junction bases: 1.

This clonotype was recorded a few times. V is TRBV7-8 and J is TRBJ1-5, with a possible D match to TRBD1 (5 bases). The length of the CDR3 is 16 residues. Germline values: CDR1 SGHVS, CDR2 FQNEAQ. Trimming pared 5 bases from V and 5 bases from J, leaving 19 bases between. The CDR3: CASSPYRTGLDQPQHF. Here the CDR3 DNA reads TGTGCCAGCAGCCCCTATCGCACAGGACTAGATCAGCCCCAGCATTTT.

Only a few counts were recorded for this clonotype. The gene calls are TRBV7-2 and TRBJ2-7, with D hard to call. This CDR3 region has 15 residues. CDR1 and CDR2 (germline): SGHTA, FQGNSA. V was clipped by 5 bases and J by 2 bases, with 16 bases between them. The CDR3 DNA reads TGTGCCAGCAGCCCAAACCTATCCAGGACCTACGAGCAGTACTTC. It yields the protein CASSPNLSRTYEQYF.

This clonotype was counted ten times or more. This chain connects TRBV5-1 to TRBJ2-1; 8 bases fit TRBD2. The CDR3 totals 14 residues. Per germline, CDR1 SGHRS and CDR2 YFSETQ. The V segment lost 2 bases and the J segment 5 bases; nucleotides outside the gene matches: 3. The CDR3 here is CASSLGTRNNEQFF. The DNA for the CDR3 is TGCGCCAGCAGCTTAGGGACTAGAAACAATGAGCAGTTCTTC.

The chain uses TRBV27 and TRBJ2-7; no clear D gene. CDR3 length: 14 amino acids. V was cut by 5 bases and J by 7 bases, with 18 bases left in between. Germline V gene lookup returns CDR1 MNHEY and CDR2 SMNVEV (reference sequence). Here the CDR3 reads CASSPLGYLWEQYF. The CDR3 DNA reads as TGTGCCAGCAGTCCATTAGGATATTTGTGGGAGCAGTACTTC.

The chain employs TRBV6-1 and TRBJ2-1, with 9 bases that match TRBD2. The CDR3 spans 15 residues. Germline V gene lookup returns CDR1 MNHNS and CDR2 SASEGT. Unmatched junction bases numbered 12, after V lost 7 bases and J lost 8 bases. CDR3 amino acids: CASTLPSGGRDEQFF. The CDR3, as DNA: TGTGCCAGCACCCTACCGAGCGGGGGGCGCGATGAGCAGTTCTTC.